Sequencing of this T cell receptor beta chain was carried out in a study of Ad26.COV2.S vaccination and SARS-CoV-2 variants. Findings of the study overall: Spike-specific CD8+ and CD4+ T cell responses reportedly showed substantial breadth after vaccination. Vaccine and placebo recipients had similar non-spike TCR breadth. Assessments of TCR breadth and depth may have underestimated the total T cell responses.

Sequencing was performed with immunoSEQ multiplex PCR; in TCRdb, only in-frame clones are kept and a portion is missing. The data hold more than 85,000 clones, with about three quarters observed a single time. Germline CDR1 and CDR2: LGHNT and FRNRAP. The CDR3 sequence is 17 residues long. After removal of 5 bases from V and 5 bases from J, the junction contained 9 bases not matched to a gene. Note on this clone: Antigen unknown.

The sequences come from peripheral blood, collected after recovery from COVID-19. V gene TRBV12-5 combines with J gene TRBJ2-5; 15 bases agree with TRBD2. The sequence was obtained from a human donor who had recovered from COVID-19. The CDR3: CASGQRTSGGARETQYF. CDR3 DNA: TGTGCTAGTGGTCAACGGACTAGCGGGGGGGCTCGGGAGACCCAGTACTTC.